The rows below give T cell receptor beta chains drawn from one sample of a study of vaccination and CD4 T cells after COVID-19. Using its own MiXCR run on the PCR reads, TCRdb lists one record per CDR3 protein. Of about 20,000 distinct CDR3 sequences in the sample, roughly 40% were seen once. No cognate antigen is known for these TCRs. The starting material was CD4+ T cells from blood, cultured in vitro, obtained before SARS-CoV-2 vaccination. The receptors derive from a human donor who received a COVID-19 vaccine. Each CDR3 is given with its conserved first and last residue. D genes are given only for firm matches. Clone size is shown for a subset of rows, as once, few, many or a class of expanded clone.

v_gene	abundance	j_gene	d_gene	CDR3aa	CDR3nt
TRBV19	NA	TRBJ1-1	NA	CATKRGGRKAFF	TGTGCCACCAAACGGGGCGGACGAAAAGCTTTCTTT
TRBV30	few	TRBJ1-1	NA	CAWSRGSGTEAFF	TGTGCCTGGAGTAGGGGATCGGGCACTGAAGCTTTCTTT
TRBV7-9	NA	TRBJ1-3	NA	CASSPRRTPSGNTIYF	TGTGCCAGCAGCCCCCGGCGGACCCCCTCTGGAAACACCATATATTTT
TRBV20-1	NA	TRBJ2-3	TRBD2	CSASHTQRGYTDTQYF	TGCAGTGCTAGTCACACTCAGCGGGGTTACACAGATACGCAGTATTTT
TRBV5-1	few	TRBJ1-1	NA	CASSFDSLQAEAFF	TGCGCCAGCAGCTTTGACAGTCTCCAAGCTGAAGCTTTCTTT
TRBV7-9	few	TRBJ1-1	NA	CASSLVTEAFF	TGTGCCAGCAGCTTAGTCACTGAAGCTTTCTTT
TRBV5-1	NA	TRBJ2-7	TRBD2	CASSFWPLTSGSYEQYF	TGCGCCAGCAGCTTTTGGCCCCTGACTAGCGGGTCCTACGAGCAGTACTTC
TRBV30	few	TRBJ1-2	TRBD1	CACSLGQGVAGYTF	TGTGCCTGTTCCCTGGGACAGGGGGTGGCTGGCTACACCTTC
TRBV5-5	NA	TRBJ1-5	TRBD1	CASSQTGGGNQPQHF	TGTGCCAGCAGCCAGACAGGGGGCGGCAATCAGCCCCAGCATTTT
TRBV20-1	few	TRBJ1-2	NA	CSARRTGAQGRGYTF	TGCAGTGCTAGACGCACCGGGGCACAGGGACGTGGCTACACCTTC
TRBV10-3	few	TRBJ2-5	NA	CAISEWREETQYF	TGTGCCATCAGTGAGTGGAGGGAAGAGACCCAGTACTTC
TRBV5-1	once	TRBJ1-6	NA	CASSLAGGTRGYNSPLHF	TGCGCCAGCAGCTTGGCCGGGGGGACCCGGGGCTATAATTCACCCCTCCACTTT
TRBV20-1	NA	TRBJ2-7	NA	CSAREAPASYEQYF	TGCAGTGCTAGAGAGGCTCCCGCGTCCTACGAGCAGTACTTC
TRBV7-9	NA	TRBJ1-4	NA	CASSPEGSSGVGVNEKLFF	TGTGCCAGCAGCCCGGAGGGATCGTCAGGGGTGGGGGTGAACGAAAAACTGTTTTTT
TRBV6-1	NA	TRBJ2-3	NA	CASRDSSSTDTQYF	TGTGCCAGCAGGGACAGCTCTAGCACAGATACGCAGTATTTT
TRBV7-9	medium-sized	TRBJ2-3	NA	CASSLASTDTQYF	TGTGCCAGCAGCTTAGCGAGTACAGATACGCAGTATTTT
TRBV20-1	few	TRBJ1-2	NA	CSASFQEDGYTF	TGCAGTGCTAGTTTTCAGGAAGATGGCTACACCTTC
TRBV18	NA	TRBJ1-1	NA	CASGRKNTEAFF	TGTGCCAGCGGCAGAAAGAACACTGAAGCTTTCTTT
TRBV20-1	medium-sized	TRBJ1-6	TRBD1	CSARRGRRSSYNSPLHF	TGCAGTGCTAGGAGGGGGCGCCGAAGCTCCTATAATTCACCCCTCCACTTT